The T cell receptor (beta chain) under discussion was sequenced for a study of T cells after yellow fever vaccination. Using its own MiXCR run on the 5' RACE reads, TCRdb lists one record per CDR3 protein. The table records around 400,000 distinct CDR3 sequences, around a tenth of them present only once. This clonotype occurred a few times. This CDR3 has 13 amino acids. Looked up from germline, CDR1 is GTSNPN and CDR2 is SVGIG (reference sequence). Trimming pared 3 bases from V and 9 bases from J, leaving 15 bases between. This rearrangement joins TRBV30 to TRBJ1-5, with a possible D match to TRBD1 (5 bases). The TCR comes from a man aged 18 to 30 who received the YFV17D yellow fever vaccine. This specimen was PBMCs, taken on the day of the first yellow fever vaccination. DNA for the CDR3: TGTGCCTGGAGCGGGGACGCGGCGGGGCCCCAGCATTTT. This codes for CAWSGDAAGPQHF.